Below, 3 T cell receptor beta chains from the same sample are listed, as sequenced in a study of monozygotic twins with inflammatory bowel disease. TCRdb processed the 5' RACE reads again and assigns one entry to each CDR3 protein, with no DNA. The table lists approximately 400,000 distinct CDR3 sequences. The sequenced material came from blood. The receptors were gathered from a human donor with ulcerative colitis or Crohn's disease, or a healthy co-twin of an affected twin (not recorded which).

This chain joins TRBV7-6 and TRBJ2-7; the TCRdb D gene call, TRBD1, has no DNA to confirm it. Germline CDR1 SGHVS, CDR2 FNYEAQ. The CDR3 has 19 amino acids. This CDR3 reads CASSLATGRGTGSSYEQYF.

The chain carries TRBV5-1 and TRBJ2-3; the D call of TRBD2 rests on TCRdb alone, since no DNA is present to check it. The germline CDR1 and CDR2 sequences are SGHRS and YFSETQ. The CDR3 consists of 20 residues. This CDR3 is CASSLRPPGLAGVIADTQYF.

V is TRBV5-1 and J is TRBJ2-2; TCRdb picks TRBD1, but there is no DNA to check that call. Germline values: CDR1 SGHRS, CDR2 YFSETQ. The CDR3 spans 16 residues. The CDR3 region is CASSYGTGANTGELFF.